The rows below give T cell receptor beta chains drawn from one sample of a study of blood T cells in healthy people across ages. TCRdb passed the 5' RACE reads through MiXCR, listing each CDR3 protein once. The sample has about 1.8 million distinct CDR3 sequences; 40% to 55% are singletons. Sample: blood. The receptors originated from a woman aged 40 to 50 in good health. The CDR3 runs from the conserved cysteine through the conserved F or W. The D gene is left open where the match is weak. The size of a clone is reported for some rows only, either as once, few or many, or as a class for expanded clones.

clone size: few
D gene: TRBD1
J gene: TRBJ1-2
V gene: TRBV28
CDR3 protein: CASSLFQGAYYGYTF
CDR3 DNA: TGTGCCAGCAGTTTATTCCAGGGGGCCTACTATGGCTACACCTTC

clone size: NA
D gene: NA
J gene: TRBJ2-1
V gene: TRBV20-1
CDR3 protein: CSARDRAQGVTNEQFF
CDR3 DNA: TGCAGTGCTAGAGATCGAGCCCAAGGGGTTACAAATGAGCAGTTCTTC

clone size: NA
D gene: TRBD2
J gene: TRBJ2-7
V gene: TRBV28
CDR3 protein: CASSSPGLADYEQYF
CDR3 DNA: TGTGCCAGCAGTTCCCCCGGACTAGCGGACTACGAGCAGTACTTC

clone size: NA
D gene: NA
J gene: TRBJ2-5
V gene: TRBV11-2
CDR3 protein: CASSLDLTSRETQYF
CDR3 DNA: TGTGCCAGCAGCTTAGATCTCACTAGCAGGGAGACCCAGTACTTC

clone size: many
D gene: NA
J gene: TRBJ2-5
V gene: TRBV18
CDR3 protein: CASSPKQETQYF
CDR3 DNA: TGTGCCAGCAGCCCAAAACAAGAGACCCAGTACTTC

clone size: NA
D gene: TRBD1
J gene: TRBJ1-5
V gene: TRBV20-1
CDR3 protein: CSASHDRGRQPQHF
CDR3 DNA: TGCAGTGCTAGTCACGACAGGGGGCGTCAGCCCCAGCATTTT

clone size: few
D gene: NA
J gene: TRBJ1-6
V gene: TRBV15
CDR3 protein: CATSSTLYNSPLHF
CDR3 DNA: TGTGCCACCAGCAGTACCCTCTATAATTCACCCCTCCACTTT

clone size: NA
D gene: TRBD2
J gene: TRBJ2-1
V gene: TRBV20-1
CDR3 protein: CSAREPGLAYNEQFF
CDR3 DNA: TGCAGTGCTAGAGAACCGGGACTAGCATACAATGAGCAGTTCTTC

clone size: NA
D gene: NA
J gene: TRBJ1-1
V gene: TRBV27
CDR3 protein: CASSVPTVGEAFF
CDR3 DNA: TGTGCCAGCAGTGTACCTACAGTGGGCGAAGCTTTCTTT

clone size: NA
D gene: TRBD1
J gene: TRBJ2-3
V gene: TRBV3-1
CDR3 protein: CASSQVTTGVADTQYF
CDR3 DNA: TGTGCCAGCAGCCAAGTTACGACAGGGGTTGCAGATACGCAGTATTTT

clone size: few
D gene: NA
J gene: TRBJ2-3
V gene: TRBV29-1
CDR3 protein: CSVDFVVLADTQYF
CDR3 DNA: TGCAGCGTTGATTTCGTGGTTTTGGCAGATACGCAGTATTTT

clone size: NA
D gene: NA
J gene: TRBJ1-1
V gene: TRBV7-6
CDR3 protein: CASSPFGVNTEAFF
CDR3 DNA: TGTGCCAGCAGCCCCTTCGGGGTGAACACTGAAGCTTTCTTT

clone size: NA
D gene: TRBD1
J gene: TRBJ2-3
V gene: TRBV4-3
CDR3 protein: CASSHYTGGAGTDTQYF
CDR3 DNA: TGCGCCAGCAGCCATTACACAGGGGGCGCGGGCACAGATACGCAGTATTTT

clone size: NA
D gene: NA
J gene: TRBJ2-4
V gene: TRBV12-3/TRBV12-4
CDR3 protein: CASTPRERAGAKNIQYF
CDR3 DNA: TGTGCCAGCACCCCTAGGGAGAGGGCGGGAGCCAAAAACATTCAGTACTTC

clone size: NA
D gene: NA
J gene: TRBJ1-5
V gene: TRBV5-5
CDR3 protein: CASSLGTVQPQHF
CDR3 DNA: TGTGCCAGCAGCTTGGGGACAGTTCAGCCCCAGCATTTT

clone size: NA
D gene: NA
J gene: TRBJ1-5
V gene: TRBV23-1
CDR3 protein: CASSQSPGYSNQPQHF
CDR3 DNA: TGCGCCAGCAGTCAATCCCCCGGATATAGCAATCAGCCCCAGCATTTT

clone size: NA
D gene: TRBD2
J gene: TRBJ2-7
V gene: TRBV13
CDR3 protein: CASSRAGGLYEQYF
CDR3 DNA: TGTGCCAGCAGCCGAGCGGGGGGGCTGTACGAGCAGTACTTC